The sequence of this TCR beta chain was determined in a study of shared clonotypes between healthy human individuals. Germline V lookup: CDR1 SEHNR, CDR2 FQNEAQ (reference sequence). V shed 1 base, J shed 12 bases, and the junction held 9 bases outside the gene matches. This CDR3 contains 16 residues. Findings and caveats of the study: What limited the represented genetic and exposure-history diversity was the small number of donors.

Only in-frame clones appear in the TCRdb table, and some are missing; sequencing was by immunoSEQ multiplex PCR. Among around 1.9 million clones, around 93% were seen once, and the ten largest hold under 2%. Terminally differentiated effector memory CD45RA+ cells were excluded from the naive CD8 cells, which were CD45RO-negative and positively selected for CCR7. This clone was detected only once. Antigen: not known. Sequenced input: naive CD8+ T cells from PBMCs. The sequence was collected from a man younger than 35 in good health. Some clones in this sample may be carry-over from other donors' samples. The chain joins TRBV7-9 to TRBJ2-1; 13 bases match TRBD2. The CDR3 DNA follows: TGTGCCAGCAGCTTAGGGGGACTAGCGGGACTTGCAACGCAGTTCTTC. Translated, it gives CASSLGGLAGLATQFF.